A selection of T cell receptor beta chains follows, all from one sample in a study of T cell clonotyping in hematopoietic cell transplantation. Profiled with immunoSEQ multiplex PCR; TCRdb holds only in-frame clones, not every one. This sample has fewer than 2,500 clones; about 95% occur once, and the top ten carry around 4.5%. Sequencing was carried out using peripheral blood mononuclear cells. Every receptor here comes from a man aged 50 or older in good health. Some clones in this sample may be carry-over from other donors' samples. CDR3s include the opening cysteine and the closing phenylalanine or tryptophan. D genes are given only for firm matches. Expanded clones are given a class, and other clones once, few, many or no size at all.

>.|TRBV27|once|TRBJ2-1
TGTGCCAGCAGTTTGGGCCCCCCGGGGCTCTTCTACAATGAGCAGTTCTTC
CASSLGPPGLFYNEQFF
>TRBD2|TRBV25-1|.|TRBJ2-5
TGTGCCAGCAGCCATCGCGGGGGTGGAAAGACCCAGTACTTC
CASSHRGGGKTQYF
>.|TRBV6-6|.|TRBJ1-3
TGTGCCAGCAGCTCGCGAGCTGGAAACACCATATATTTT
CASSSRAGNTIYF
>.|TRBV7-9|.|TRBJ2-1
TGTGCCAGCAGCCCCCAGGGCCCGAGACAAGTTAATGAGCAGTTCTTC
CASSPQGPRQVNEQFF
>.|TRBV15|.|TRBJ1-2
TGTGCCACCAGCCCTAGTTTCGACAAGCACTATTCATTC
CATSPSFDKHYSF
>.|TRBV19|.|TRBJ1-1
TGTGCCAGTAGTATGGTACCAACTGAAGCTTTCTTT
CASSMVPTEAFF
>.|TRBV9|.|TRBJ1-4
TGTGCCAGCAGCGTAGATGGGGCGGGGATTAATGAAAAACTGTTTTTT
CASSVDGAGINEKLFF
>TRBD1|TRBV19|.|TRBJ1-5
TGTGCCAGTAGTAGACAGGGAAATCAGCCCCAGCATTTT
CASSRQGNQPQHF
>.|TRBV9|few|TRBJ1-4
TGTGCCAGCAGCCTCTCGCAGGGCAGCGGACAGGAAAAACTGTTTTTT
CASSLSQGSGQEKLFF
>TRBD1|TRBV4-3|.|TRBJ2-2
TGCGCCAGCAGCCAAGATCGGTGGGAGACAGGGGGTAGCGGGGAGCTGTTTTTT
CASSQDRWETGGSGELFF
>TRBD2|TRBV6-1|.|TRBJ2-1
TGTGCCAGCAGTGAAGCGTACGGGGGGGCCTACAATGAGCAGTTCTTC
CASSEAYGGAYNEQFF
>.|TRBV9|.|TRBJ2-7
TGTGCCAGCAGCGTAGAGGGGGGGTCAGCCTACGAGCAGTACTTC
CASSVEGGSAYEQYF